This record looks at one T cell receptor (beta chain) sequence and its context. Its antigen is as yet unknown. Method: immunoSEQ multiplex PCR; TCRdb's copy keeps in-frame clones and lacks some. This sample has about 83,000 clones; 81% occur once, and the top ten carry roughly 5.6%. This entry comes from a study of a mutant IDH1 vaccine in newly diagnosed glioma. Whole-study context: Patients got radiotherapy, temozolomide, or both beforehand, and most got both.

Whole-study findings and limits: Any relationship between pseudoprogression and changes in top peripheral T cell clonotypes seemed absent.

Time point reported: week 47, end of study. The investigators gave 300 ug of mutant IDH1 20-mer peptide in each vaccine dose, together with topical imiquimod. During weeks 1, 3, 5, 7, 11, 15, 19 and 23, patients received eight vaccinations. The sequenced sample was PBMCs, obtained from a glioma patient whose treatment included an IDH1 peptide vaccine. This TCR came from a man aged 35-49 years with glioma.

The CDR3: CASSLYRFTDTQYF. The CDR3 coding sequence is TGTGCCAGCAGCTTATACAGGTTCACAGATACGCAGTATTTT. The V and J genes are TRBV5-5 and TRBJ2-3; the D gene is possibly TRBD1 (5 bases). With 2 bases removed from V and 2 bases from J, the gap between germline ends came to 9 bases. This CDR3 comprises 14 residues. The germline V gene encodes CDR1 SGHKS and CDR2 YYEKEE (reference sequence).